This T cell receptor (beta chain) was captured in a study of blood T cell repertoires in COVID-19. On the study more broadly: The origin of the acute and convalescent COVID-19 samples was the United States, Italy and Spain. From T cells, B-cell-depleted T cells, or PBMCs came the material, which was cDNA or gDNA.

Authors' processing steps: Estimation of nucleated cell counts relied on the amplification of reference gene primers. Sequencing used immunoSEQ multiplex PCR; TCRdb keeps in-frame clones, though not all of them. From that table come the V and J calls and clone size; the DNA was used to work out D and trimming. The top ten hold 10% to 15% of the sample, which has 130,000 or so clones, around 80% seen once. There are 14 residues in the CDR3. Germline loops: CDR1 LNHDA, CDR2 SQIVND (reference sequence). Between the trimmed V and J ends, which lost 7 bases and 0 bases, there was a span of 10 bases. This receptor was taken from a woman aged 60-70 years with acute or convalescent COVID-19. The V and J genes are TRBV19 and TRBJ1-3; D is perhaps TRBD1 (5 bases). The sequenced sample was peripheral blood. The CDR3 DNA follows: TGTGCCAGTACAGGGTTCGGCTCTGGAAACACCATATATTTT. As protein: CASTGFGSGNTIYF.